Presented here are 22 T cell receptor beta chains from one specimen sequenced in a study of T cell responses to AZD1222 COVID-19 vaccine. The data were produced by immunoSEQ multiplex PCR, yet TCRdb's version contains in-frame clones alone and is incomplete. This table holds about 110,000 clones, about 86% found once. The input for sequencing was peripheral blood, taken on day 0 of AZD1222 vaccination. Receptors were obtained from an adult in good health.

This sequence joins TRBV7-9 and TRBJ2-3; no firm D call. The CDR3 has 14 amino acids. Germline V gives CDR1 SEHNR, CDR2 FQNEAQ (reference sequence). Trimming left V 5 bases short and J 0 bases short, with 9 bases between. In DNA, the CDR3 is TGTGCCAGCAGCGGAGCGAAGAGCACAGATACGCAGTATTTT. Encoded protein: CASSGAKSTDTQYF.

This clone occurred a few times. The gene calls are TRBV7-9 and TRBJ1-5; 9 positions match TRBD1. With V trimmed by 5 bases and J by 5 bases, 10 bases remained unmatched. The CDR3 runs to 16 residues. The germline V gene has CDR1 SEHNR and CDR2 FQNEAQ (reference sequence). In DNA form, the CDR3 reads TGTGCCAGCAGCCAAATGACAGGGGGGGGAGATCAGCCCCAGCATTTT. Translated, it gives CASSQMTGGGDQPQHF.

The chain employs TRBV6-5 and TRBJ1-2, with D uncertain. CDR1 is MNHEY, CDR2 SVGAGI, per germline. V was clipped by 6 bases and J by 4 bases, with 15 bases between them. CDR3 length equals 14 residues. This CDR3 is CASSVDIGSYGYTF. Here the CDR3 DNA reads TGTGCCAGCAGCGTCGACATTGGGTCCTATGGCTACACCTTC.

The CDR3, as DNA: TGTGCCAGCGGATTCCGAAACAATGAGCAGTTCTTC. Translated: CASGFRNNEQFF. This chain links TRBV12-3 or TRBV12-4 with TRBJ2-1; D ambiguous. Trimming shortened V by 8 bases and J by 5 bases, and 10 bases separated the two germline ends. This CDR3 is 12 amino acids long.

The chain employs TRBV6-4 and TRBJ1-2; 7 bases fit TRBD1. Germline V gene data show CDR1 as MRHNA and CDR2 as SNTAGT. This CDR3 contains 14 residues. V shed 5 bases, J shed 4 bases, and the junction held 7 bases outside the gene matches. CDR3 DNA sequence: TGTGCCAGCAGTCAAGAGCAGGGGGTCTATGGCTACACCTTC. This codes for CASSQEQGVYGYTF.

CDR3 in DNA: TGTGCCAGCAGGGAGGGGGGTGGAGGTACTGAAGCTTTCTTT. Translated, it gives CASREGGGGTEAFF. The V and J genes are TRBV27 and TRBJ1-1, with D possibly being TRBD1 (6 bases). Per the germline V gene, CDR1 is MNHEY and CDR2 is SMNVEV (reference sequence). With 6 bases removed from V and 5 bases from J, the gap between germline ends came to 16 bases. The CDR3 covers 14 residues.

In its sample, this clone was seen a few times. The rearrangement links TRBV21-1 to TRBJ1-1. TRBV21-1 is a pseudogene. The CDR3 extends over 15 amino acids. CDR3 residues: CASRKDTGTSSEAFF. DNA of the CDR3: TGTGCCAGCAGAAAAGATACCGGGACTTCCTCTGAAGCTTTCTTT.

The gene calls are TRBV12-3 or TRBV12-4 and TRBJ1-3; D is ambiguous. The CDR3 has 13 amino acids. Trimming removed 2 bases from V and 4 bases from J, with 6 bases in between. CDR3 loop: CASSLMRGNTIYF. CDR3 sequence (DNA): TGTGCCAGCAGTTTAATGCGGGGAAACACCATATATTTT.

The chain has TRBV28 and TRBJ1-4; unclear D gene. The length of the CDR3 is 15 residues. V lost 4 bases to trimming and J lost 8 bases, with 17 bases between them. Germline V lookup: CDR1 MDHEN, CDR2 SYDVKM. CDR3 in amino acids: CASSSPGASGEKLFF. CDR3 nucleotide sequence: TGTGCCAGCAGTTCCCCTGGCGCCTCGGGGGAAAAACTGTTTTTT.

This chain links TRBV5-1 with TRBJ1-2, with 7 bases that match TRBD1. CDR1 SGHRS and CDR2 YFSETQ come from the germline V gene. CDR3 length equals 14 residues. J gave up 7 bases and V 5 bases, and 11 bases lay outside the gene matches. The DNA for the CDR3 is TGCGCCAGCAGGGAGGGGACAGTGGCTGGTGGCTACACCTTC. It specifies CASREGTVAGGYTF.

The rearrangement links TRBV7-2 to TRBJ1-6, with a weak D call TRBD1 (6 bases). The CDR3 contains 15 residues. Germline lookup yields CDR1 SGHTA and CDR2 FQGNSA. The V and J ends lost 5 bases and 8 bases respectively, with 16 bases between them. CDR3 bases: TGTGCCAGCAGCCCCTATGGCAGGGGTGATTCACCCCTCCACTTT. This translates into CASSPYGRGDSPLHF.

The CDR3 nucleotides read TGTGCCAGCAGCCCCATAGGTCGTAATGAAAAACTGTTTTTT. This encodes CASSPIGRNEKLFF. V and J are TRBV11-2 and TRBJ1-4; no clear D gene. Germline V gene lookup returns CDR1 SGHAT and CDR2 FQNNGV. The CDR3 runs 14 residues. Trimming stripped 5 bases from V and 4 bases from J, with 11 bases between.

The chain is built from TRBV27 and TRBJ1-2, with D possibly matching TRBD1 (6 bases). Trimming cost V 5 bases and J 0 bases, with 10 bases left between them. CDR1 is MNHEY, CDR2 SMNVEV, per germline (reference sequence). The CDR3 extends over 14 amino acids. For the CDR3, the DNA is TGTGCCAGCAGTACAGGGTCTTCTAACTATGGCTACACCTTC. Translated, it gives CASSTGSSNYGYTF.

The rearrangement joins TRBV4-1 to TRBJ2-1, with 8 bases fitting TRBD2. CDR3 length: 15 residues. Germline-derived CDR1 and CDR2 are MGHRA and YSYEKL. Trimming removed 2 bases from V and 7 bases from J; junction bases left unmatched: 7. CDR3 amino acids: CASSQSLAGGNEQFF. The CDR3 DNA follows: TGCGCCAGCAGCCAAAGTCTAGCGGGCGGTAATGAGCAGTTCTTC.

The chain recombines TRBV18 with TRBJ1-5, with 10 positions matching TRBD1. Germline loops: CDR1 KGHSH, CDR2 LQKENI. The J segment lost 7 bases and the V segment lost 4 bases, leaving 4 bases of the junction unmatched. This CDR3 has 14 residues. CDR3 nucleotide sequence: TGTGCCAGCTCACTTGGACAGGGGGAACAGCCCCAGCATTTT. Residues: CASSLGQGEQPQHF.

The CDR3 DNA is TGTGCCAGCAGCCAAGTGTACGGGGGTCGAGATACGCAGTATTTT. Protein: CASSQVYGGRDTQYF. The chain combines TRBV14 with TRBJ2-3, with D maybe TRBD2 (6 bases). CDR1 SGHDN and CDR2 FVKESK come from the germline V gene. CDR3 length: 15 amino acids. V was cut by 1 base and J by 5 bases, with 13 bases left in between.

The rearrangement links TRBV7-9 to TRBJ1-2; 7 positions match TRBD1. This CDR3 comprises 13 residues. V gave up 3 bases and J gave up 3 bases; unmatched junction bases: 1. The V gene's germline CDR1 is SEHNR and CDR2 FQNEAQ (reference sequence). In nucleotides, the CDR3 is TGTGCCAGCAGCTTTGGGACAGACTATGGCTACACCTTC. It specifies CASSFGTDYGYTF.

The CDR3 DNA follows: TGTGCCAGCAGGTCACAGGGGAACACTGAAGCTTTCTTT. This sequence encodes CASRSQGNTEAFF. The rearrangement links TRBV6-6 to TRBJ1-1, with D maybe TRBD1 (6 bases). CDR3 length equals 13 residues. Trimming stripped 6 bases from V and 1 base from J, with 9 bases between. CDR1 is MNHNY, CDR2 SVGAGI, per germline (reference sequence).

This chain connects TRBV27 to TRBJ1-1, with unresolved D. Deletions cut 8 bases from V and 6 bases from J, with 16 bases between. The germline gives CDR1 MNHEY, CDR2 SMNVEV (reference sequence). This CDR3 spans 13 amino acids. CDR3 nucleotide sequence: TGTGCCAGCTGTGTTCGGGGTGGCGCTGAAGCTTTCTTT. Protein product: CASCVRGGAEAFF.

The chain employs TRBV19 and TRBJ1-4; 9 bases match TRBD1. V gave up 5 bases and J gave up 5 bases; unmatched junction bases: 6. Germline values: CDR1 LNHDA, CDR2 SQIVND (reference sequence). The CDR3 has 15 residues. Written as DNA, the CDR3 is TGTGCCAGTAGTCGGGTAGGGACAGGGAATGAAAAACTGTTTTTT. Its protein product is CASSRVGTGNEKLFF.

The CDR3 here is CASSLAGSVDLYGYTF. In DNA, the CDR3 is TGTGCCAGCAGCTTAGCGGGGTCAGTTGACCTCTATGGCTACACCTTC. This chain uses TRBV7-2 with TRBJ1-2; D gene uncertain. The V end lost 0 bases, the J end lost 4 bases, and 15 bases lay between the germline ends. This CDR3 spans 16 amino acids. Germline assignment: CDR1 SGHTA and CDR2 FQGNSA.

This sequence joins TRBV3-1 (or the pseudogene TRBV3-2) and TRBJ1-3; unclear D gene. CDR1 is LGHDT and CDR2 is YNNKEL in the germline V gene (reference sequence). The CDR3 contains 15 residues. Trimming stripped 4 bases from V and 2 bases from J, with 12 bases between. CDR3 coding DNA: TGTGCCAGCAGCCCATTACACGGTGCTGGAAACACCATATATTTT. Encoded protein: CASSPLHGAGNTIYF.